This TCR beta chain was captured by sequencing in a study of T cell responses to AZD1222 COVID-19 vaccine. Study conclusions and caveats: Unmutated variant regions are reportedly the target of nearly half of TCRs that are spike-specific. Possibly, clonal diversity was underestimated; donors were largely white British and included more females. Elevations in Spike-specific TCR breadth and depth followed administration of two AZD1222 doses.

Remarks on this clone: Its antigen remains unknown.

Profiled with immunoSEQ multiplex PCR; TCRdb holds only in-frame clones, not every one. Of 110,000 or so clones listed, about nine tenths are singletons. Germline CDR1 is MNHNY and CDR2 is SVGAGI (reference sequence). Trimming cost V 5 bases and J 3 bases; bases outside gene matches: 9. This CDR3 is built from 16 residues. Material: peripheral blood, obtained 28 days after the second AZD1222 dose. The V call is TRBV6-6, the J call TRBJ1-4, with TRBD1 matching over 7 bases. The sequence was collected from an adult who received the AZD1222 COVID-19 vaccine. CDR3 nucleotides: TGTGCCAGCAGTGCGTCTTCAGGGGGTGCTAATGAAAAACTGTTTTTT. Translating gives CASSASSGGANEKLFF.